This T cell receptor beta chain was found in a study of control samples from healthy donors and cancer patients. The protocol was immunoSEQ multiplex PCR, while the TCRdb copy is restricted to in-frame clones and leaves out a portion. The sample lists 95,000 to 150,000 clones; about 87% were seen once. The sequence was collected from a man between 60 and 75 years old in good health. The material sequenced was blood.

CDR3 sequence (DNA): TGTGCCAGCAGCTTGGCGCTACAACGCGGGGGCACGGGTACGCAGTATTTT. It specifies CASSLALQRGGTGTQYF. V is TRBV13 and J is TRBJ2-3, with D possibly TRBD2 on 7 matching bases. This CDR3 region has 17 residues. V was pared by 3 bases and J by 8 bases, with 24 bases between. Germline-derived CDR1 and CDR2 are PRHDT and FYEKMQ (reference sequence).